This is a list of T cell receptor beta chains from one sample in a study of blood T cell repertoires in COVID-19. Assay: immunoSEQ multiplex PCR; the TCRdb copy retains only in-frame clones and omits some. The sample holds 250,000 to 300,000 clones; 80% to 90% are singletons and the top ten take 3.5% to 5%. Input material: peripheral blood. The source of these receptors is a woman aged 40 to 50 who had recovered from COVID-19. Each CDR3 is given with its conserved first and last residue. A D gene is named only where the DNA matches it firmly. Clone size is not always given. Where it is, it says once, few, many or a class for expanded clones.

TRBV14	-	-	TRBJ1-1	TGTGCCAGCAGCCAAACGGGAATTGAAGCTTTCTTT	CASSQTGIEAFF
TRBV27	TRBD2	-	TRBJ2-1	TGTGCCAGCAGTTTATCTAGCGGGGTGTATTTTGAGCAGTTCTTC	CASSLSSGVYFEQFF
TRBV5-4	TRBD2	-	TRBJ2-5	TGTGCCAGCAGCTTACCCCAGCGGGAGACGGAGACCCAGTACTTC	CASSLPQRETETQYF
TRBV19	-	-	TRBJ1-1	TGTGCCAGTAGCAAACTGGGGGGGCAAGGCACTGAAGCTTTCTTT	CASSKLGGQGTEAFF
TRBV5-1	TRBD1	-	TRBJ1-4	TGCGCCAGCAGCTTGCGGGGACAGGGAGAAAAACTGTTTTTT	CASSLRGQGEKLFF
TRBV24-1	TRBD2	-	TRBJ2-5	TGTGCCACCAGTGATGGGGACAAAAGGGACCGACTAGCGGTCCAAGAGACCCAGTACTTC	CATSDGDKRDRLAVQETQYF
TRBV6-1	-	-	TRBJ2-5	TGTGCCAGCAGTGAACCGGTCGTCCAAGAGACCCAGTACTTC	CASSEPVVQETQYF
TRBV24-1	-	-	TRBJ1-2	TGTGCCACCAGCTTAACAGGGAATAACTATGGCTACACCTTC	CATSLTGNNYGYTF
TRBV20-1	-	-	TRBJ2-7	TGCAGTGCTAGTTCCAAGGGGATCTACGAGCAGTACTTC	CSASSKGIYEQYF
TRBV6-2/TRBV6-3	TRBD1	-	TRBJ2-7	TGTGCCAGCAGTTACGGAGACAGGGCCGAGGACGAGCAGTACTTC	CASSYGDRAEDEQYF
TRBV6-5	-	-	TRBJ2-5	TGTGCCAGCAGTTACACAGGGCAGCAAGAGACCCAGTACTTC	CASSYTGQQETQYF
TRBV5-4	-	few	TRBJ1-6	TGTGCCAGCAGCCAAACAGGGAATAATTCACCCCTCCACTTT	CASSQTGNNSPLHF
TRBV19	TRBD1	-	TRBJ1-3	TGTGCCAGTAAAAAGGGGGCGGAAGGAAACACCATATATTTT	CASKKGAEGNTIYF
TRBV5-1	-	-	TRBJ1-4	TGCGCCAGCAGCGGACTGTCTACTAATGAAAAACTGTTTTTT	CASSGLSTNEKLFF
TRBV5-1	-	-	TRBJ2-3	TGCGCCAGCAGCTTGGCCGCGGGCACAGATACGCAGTATTTT	CASSLAAGTDTQYF
TRBV5-4	TRBD2	-	TRBJ2-1	TGTGCCAGCAGCTTGGTCGGGACTAGCGGGAGCCGGCAGTTCTTC	CASSLVGTSGSRQFF
TRBV6-2/TRBV6-3	-	-	TRBJ1-2	TGTGCCAGCAGTTACGGAGAATCTGCCGGTACTCGTGGCTACACCTTC	CASSYGESAGTRGYTF
TRBV5-5	-	-	TRBJ1-1	TGTGCCAGCAGCTTTACAGTGCAGGCTATGAACACTGAAGCTTTCTTT	CASSFTVQAMNTEAFF
TRBV7-2	TRBD2	-	TRBJ2-1	TGTGCCAGCAGCTTACCTAACCCTAGCGGTGAGCAGTTCTTC	CASSLPNPSGEQFF
TRBV6-4	TRBD2	few	TRBJ2-3	TGTGCCAGCAGTGCCGGGACTAGCGGGGGCACAGATACGCAGTATTTT	CASSAGTSGGTDTQYF
TRBV19	TRBD2	-	TRBJ2-1	TGTGCCAGTAGGACTAGCGGGGGATTATACAATGAGCAGTTCTTC	CASRTSGGLYNEQFF
TRBV12-3/TRBV12-4	TRBD1	few	TRBJ2-3	TGTGCCAGCAGTTCGGACAGGCATACGCAGTATTTT	CASSSDRHTQYF
TRBV5-5	TRBD1	-	TRBJ2-1	TGTGCCAGCAGCCAAGTGATGGACAGGGGACCTTACAATGAGCAGTTCTTC	CASSQVMDRGPYNEQFF
TRBV25-1	TRBD2	-	TRBJ2-2	TGTGCCAGCAGTGCGCTGGGCGGGGGCACCGGGGAGCTGTTTTTT	CASSALGGGTGELFF
TRBV11-2	TRBD2	-	TRBJ2-1	TGTGCCAGCAGCTTAGTACTAGCGGAGACCTACAATGAGCAGTTCTTC	CASSLVLAETYNEQFF
TRBV9	TRBD2	-	TRBJ2-7	TGTGCCAGCAGCGTTACCAGCGGGGGTTACGAGCAGTACTTC	CASSVTSGGYEQYF